This is a list of T cell receptor beta chains from one sample in a study of shared clonotypes between healthy human individuals. Here immunoSEQ multiplex PCR was the method, and the copy in TCRdb shows in-frame clones only, minus some. Here the sample spans some 900,000 clones, roughly 72% being singletons. Sequenced: memory CD4+ T cells sorted from blood. These receptors all stem from a man younger than 35 in good health. CDR3s include the opening cysteine and the closing phenylalanine or tryptophan. D genes are given only for firm matches. Some rows have no size entry. The others give once, few or many, or a class for an expanded clone.

TRBV6-6,NA,TRBJ1-6,TRBD1,CASNRQGALDSPLHF,TGTGCCAGCAACCGACAGGGGGCTCTCGATTCACCCCTCCACTTT
TRBV6-5,NA,TRBJ2-5,NA,CASSPGPAWETQYF,TGTGCCAGCAGTCCGGGACCAGCCTGGGAGACCCAGTACTTC
TRBV5-6,NA,TRBJ2-5,NA,CASSREEGGRETQYF,TGTGCCAGCAGCCGAGAGGAGGGGGGCCGAGAGACCCAGTACTTC
TRBV30,few,TRBJ1-6,NA,CAWTQGRDSPLHF,TGTGCCTGGACTCAGGGTCGAGATTCACCCCTCCACTTT
TRBV27,NA,TRBJ1-2,NA,CASSLYAGSYGYTF,TGTGCCAGCAGTTTATATGCAGGGTCCTATGGCTACACCTTC
TRBV7-9,NA,TRBJ1-2,NA,CASSLRTATNYGYTF,TGTGCCAGCAGCTTAAGGACAGCAACTAACTATGGCTACACCTTC
TRBV14,NA,TRBJ2-6,TRBD2,CASSSGTTILSSGANVLTF,TGTGCCAGCAGCTCCGGGACTACTATTCTATCCTCTGGGGCCAACGTCCTGACTTTC
TRBV2,NA,TRBJ2-1,NA,CASTGTNRGNEQFF,TGTGCCAGCACCGGGACAAATAGGGGCAATGAGCAGTTCTTC
TRBV7-2,NA,TRBJ2-3,NA,CASSLARTDTQYF,TGTGCCAGCAGCTTAGCGCGAACAGATACGCAGTATTTT
TRBV7-2,NA,TRBJ1-6,NA,CASTLQRGPLGSPLHF,TGTGCCAGCACCCTTCAAAGGGGCCCTCTGGGATCACCCCTCCACTTT
TRBV4-1,NA,TRBJ2-7,TRBD2,CASSQVSGGGSYEQYF,TGCGCCAGCAGCCAAGTCTCTGGGGGGGGATCCTACGAGCAGTACTTC
TRBV30,NA,TRBJ1-1,TRBD1,CACGTGGTEAFF,TGTGCCTGCGGGACAGGGGGCACTGAAGCTTTCTTT
TRBV28,few,TRBJ1-2,NA,CASSVYLQGDSYGYTF,TGTGCCAGCAGTGTCTATCTCCAGGGAGACTCCTATGGCTACACCTTC
TRBV6-1,NA,TRBJ2-7,TRBD1,CASTAGQGMYEQYF,TGTGCCAGCACGGCCGGACAGGGAATGTACGAGCAGTACTTC
TRBV7-8,NA,TRBJ2-3,NA,CASSPGDLLLTDTQYF,TGTGCCAGCAGCCCAGGAGACTTGCTACTCACAGATACGCAGTATTTT
TRBV5-6,NA,TRBJ1-1,NA,CASSLRRTGQAFF,TGTGCCAGCAGCTTGAGGAGAACCGGGCAAGCTTTCTTT
TRBV6-1,NA,TRBJ1-4,NA,CASNRAFESEKLFF,TGTGCCAGCAACAGGGCGTTCGAATCTGAAAAACTGTTTTTT
TRBV5-1,NA,TRBJ2-2,TRBD1,CASRRQGPNTGELFF,TGCGCCAGCAGAAGACAGGGGCCCAACACCGGGGAGCTGTTTTTT
TRBV7-2,NA,TRBJ2-1,TRBD2,CASSPGGGLAGRNEQFF,TGTGCCAGCAGCCCCGGGGGGGGACTAGCGGGACGTAATGAGCAGTTCTTC
TRBV27,NA,TRBJ1-2,NA,CASSRTTGAANYGYTF,TGTGCCAGCAGCCGGACAACCGGGGCTGCTAACTATGGCTACACCTTC
TRBV6-6,NA,TRBJ1-2,TRBD1,CASSYSPTGNGYTF,TGTGCCAGCAGTTACTCCCCGACAGGGAACGGCTACACCTTC
TRBV4-1,NA,TRBJ1-6,NA,CASSQGGNGSPLHF,TGCGCCAGCAGCCAAGGGGGAAATGGGTCACCCCTCCACTTT
TRBV7-2,NA,TRBJ2-5,NA,CASSWPSKETQYF,TGTGCCAGCAGCTGGCCTAGCAAAGAGACCCAGTACTTC
TRBV27,NA,TRBJ1-6,NA,CASSSTVISPLHF,TGTGCCAGCAGTTCGACGGTAATTTCACCCCTCCACTTT
TRBV5-6,NA,TRBJ2-7,TRBD1,CASSLPFAGTGAYEQYF,TGTGCCAGCAGCCTTCCTTTTGCCGGGACAGGGGCCTACGAGCAGTACTTC
TRBV11-3,once,TRBJ1-4,NA,CASSPTRPVANEKLFF,TGTGCCAGCAGCCCTACCAGACCAGTGGCTAATGAAAAACTGTTTTTT
TRBV25-1,NA,TRBJ2-2,TRBD1,CASSDGQGAGDTGELFF,TGTGCCAGCAGCGATGGACAGGGGGCAGGTGACACCGGGGAGCTGTTTTTT